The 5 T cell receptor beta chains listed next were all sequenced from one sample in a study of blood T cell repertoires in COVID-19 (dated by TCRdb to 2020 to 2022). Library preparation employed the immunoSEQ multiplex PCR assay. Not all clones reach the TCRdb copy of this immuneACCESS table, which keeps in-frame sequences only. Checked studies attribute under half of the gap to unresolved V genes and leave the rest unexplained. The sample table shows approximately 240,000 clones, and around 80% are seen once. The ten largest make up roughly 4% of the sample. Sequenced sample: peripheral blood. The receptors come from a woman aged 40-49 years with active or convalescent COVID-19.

Here the CDR3 DNA reads TGCAGCGCCGGGGACAGGGAAAAACTGTTTTTT. This sequence encodes CSAGDREKLFF. This chain connects TRBV29-1 to TRBJ1-4; 8 bases match TRBD1. The CDR3 sequence is 11 residues long. After removal of 7 bases from V and 8 bases from J, the junction contained 3 bases not matched to a gene. Germline CDR1 SQVTM, CDR2 ANQGSEA.

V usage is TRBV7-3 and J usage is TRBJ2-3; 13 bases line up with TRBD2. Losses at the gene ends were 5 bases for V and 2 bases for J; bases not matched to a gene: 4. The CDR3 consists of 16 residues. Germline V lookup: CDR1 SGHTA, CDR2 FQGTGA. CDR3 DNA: TGTGCCAGCAGCCTCGGGACTAGCGGGGTCACAGATACGCAGTATTTT. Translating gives CASSLGTSGVTDTQYF.

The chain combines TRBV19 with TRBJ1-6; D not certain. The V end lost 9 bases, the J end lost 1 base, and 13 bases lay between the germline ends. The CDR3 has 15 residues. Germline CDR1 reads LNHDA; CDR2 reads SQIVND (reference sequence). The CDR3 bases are TGTGCCAGCAGATTGGGCACGTCCTATAATTCACCCCTCCACTTT. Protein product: CASRLGTSYNSPLHF.

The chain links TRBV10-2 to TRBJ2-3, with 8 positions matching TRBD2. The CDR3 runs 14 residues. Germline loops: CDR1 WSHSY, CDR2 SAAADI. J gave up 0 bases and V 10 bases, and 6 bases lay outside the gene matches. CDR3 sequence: CATERGISTDTQYF. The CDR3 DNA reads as TGCGCCACCGAGCGGGGGATTAGCACAGATACGCAGTATTTT.

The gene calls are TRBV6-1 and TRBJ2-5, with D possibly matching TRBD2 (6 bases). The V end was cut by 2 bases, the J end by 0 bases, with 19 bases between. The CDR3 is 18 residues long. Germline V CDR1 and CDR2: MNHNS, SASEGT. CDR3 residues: CASSEPTLSGWYQETQYF. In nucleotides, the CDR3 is TGTGCCAGCAGTGAACCCACTTTAAGCGGGTGGTACCAAGAGACCCAGTACTTC.